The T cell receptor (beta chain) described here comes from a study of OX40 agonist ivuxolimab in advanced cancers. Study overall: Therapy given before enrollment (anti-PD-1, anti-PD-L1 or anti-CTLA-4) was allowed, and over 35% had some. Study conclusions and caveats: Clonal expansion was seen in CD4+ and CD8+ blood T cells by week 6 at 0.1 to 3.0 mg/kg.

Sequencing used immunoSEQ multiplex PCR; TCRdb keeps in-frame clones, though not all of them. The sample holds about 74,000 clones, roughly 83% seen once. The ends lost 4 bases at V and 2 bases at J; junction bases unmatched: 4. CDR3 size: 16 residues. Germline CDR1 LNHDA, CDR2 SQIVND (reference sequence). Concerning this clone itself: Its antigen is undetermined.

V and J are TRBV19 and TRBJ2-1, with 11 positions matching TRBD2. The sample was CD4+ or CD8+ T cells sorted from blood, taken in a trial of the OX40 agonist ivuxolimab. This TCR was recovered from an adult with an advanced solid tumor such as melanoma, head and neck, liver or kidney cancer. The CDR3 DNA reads TGTGCCAGTAGTAGGGGACTAGCGGCCGCCTACAATGAGCAGTTCTTC. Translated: CASSRGLAAAYNEQFF.